This T cell receptor beta chain was obtained from a study of T cells in Graves' hyperthyroidism and ophthalmopathy (dated by TCRdb to the late 2010s). At the level of the whole study: Peripheral blood was collected at initial diagnosis, before any treatment. The paper reports TCR Vbeta CDR3 sequencing of more than 120 peripheral blood samples: approximately 41 ophthalmopathy, over 70 hyperthyroidism and 17 progressor patients. To identify distinguishing TCR V-J signatures, a discovery cohort of roughly 100 patients was used, comprising 43 with Graves' ophthalmopathy and under 60 with stable Graves' hyperthyroidism. For training and testing, the roughly 93 patients in the discovery cohort were randomly divided in a 7:3 ratio. Prospective prediction of ophthalmopathy was tested in an independent validation cohort consisting of 18 hyperthyroidism patients and about 17 patients who later progressed to ophthalmopathy. Once sampling was done, hyperthyroidism patients were given methimazole at a starting dose of 30 mg daily, whereas ophthalmopathy patients were given high-dose intravenous methylprednisolone. In addition, the study compared T-cell repertoires in thyroid tissue and in blood from roughly 6 Graves' hyperthyroidism patients.

CDR1 is given as SGHRS and CDR2 as YFSETQ, both from the germline V gene. Inclusive of the bounding cysteine and phenylalanine, the CDR3 is 15 residues long. Of the read, only the CDR3 DNA is kept; its 45 bases are in frame from base 1. Here V drops 1 base and J drops 5 bases, and the junction holds 3 bases not matched to any gene. The TCR beta CDR3 regions were amplified from the RNA transcripts. The first round of RT-PCR for the TCR CDR3 was performed with the HTBI primer set and the Qiagen OneStep RT-PCR kit. The libraries were constructed in a second round of multiplex PCR and then size-selected and purified. Sequencing of the libraries was done on an Illumina HiSeq2000 using paired-end 100 bp reads. The source study handled its data this way. SOAPnuke was used to process the raw data, with reads discarded if the reads contained adapters or uncalled bases, had a mean Phred below 15, or lacked an exact constant-primer or identifier match. High-quality paired reads were merged using COPE v1.2.5, and each unique nucleotide sequence was defined as a clonotype. MiTCR v1.1 was used to align the clonotypes against IMGT TRBV, TRBD and TRBJ reference segments. The analysis included only V-J combinations with a frequency above 0.0001, which together covered 99% to 99.2% of the repertoires. A TCS score was defined as the ratio of F50 (clonal expansion) to E x V (chaos), with BLOSUM62-based TCRdist applied between CDR3 peptides within each V-J. Welch's t-statistics and random forest reduced fewer than 600 V-J features to 10 to 15, which were used in a naive Bayes classifier (R e1071). TCRdb reworked the public reads: Q25 trimming with fastp, MiXCR clone assembly, productive beta chains retained. One record per CDR3 amino acid sequence lists the most common genes and DNA. The authors' filters were not applied to this entry. A total of approximately 620,000 distinct CDR3 sequences appear in this sample, approximately 13% of them only once. The ten largest clonotypes hold roughly 5.5% of the sample.

Findings and caveats that apply to the study as a whole: Sample size was not statistically predetermined, and blinding of investigators to group allocation was not performed. A model built on a 13 V-J signature distinguished ophthalmopathy from stable hyperthyroidism, reaching roughly 88% sensitivity and around 81% specificity in cross-validation and 80%/75% in testing. Most expanded thyroid clonotypes (frequency above 0.001) were also found in blood, which suggests that blood repertoires may mirror thyroid immune responses. In validation, the model predicted progression to ophthalmopathy a median of around 6.5 months before onset, with over 55% sensitivity and roughly 79% specificity.

There are a few counts of this clonotype. Its antigen target is currently unknown. Base qualities are not provided; no much larger clone lies one nucleotide away. Hyperthyroidism patients were newly diagnosed, with disease duration under 2 months, and aged 18 to 65 years. The study excluded patients with uncontrolled infections, other autoimmune diseases, pregnancy or lactation. Diagnoses were based on clinical symptoms, serum thyroxine and TRAb, thyroid ultrasound and orbital computed tomography. Blood from progressor patients was drawn when they were first diagnosed with hyperthyroidism, before any ophthalmopathy symptoms appeared. PBMCs were isolated from 8 to 10 ml of fresh peripheral blood by Ficoll-Paque density gradient centrifugation. Progressor patients were defined as those initially diagnosed with Graves' hyperthyroidism in whom ophthalmopathy developed during follow-up. Total RNA was extracted with Trizol reagent, and quality was checked on an Agilent 2100 Bioanalyzer.

Source material: blood. This receptor chain uses TRBV5-1 and TRBJ2-5, with 12 central nucleotides matching TRBD2. The clonotype comes from a woman under 40 with Graves' hyperthyroidism that later progressed to Graves' ophthalmopathy. The CDR3 protein: CASSLSLAGGETQYF. The nucleotide sequence reads as follows: TGCGCCAGCAGCTTGTCCCTAGCGGGAGGGGAGACCCAGTACTTC.